This T cell receptor beta chain was retrieved from a study of blood T cells in healthy people across ages. Broader study findings: Diversity of TCR beta per million T cells declined in a roughly linear way with age.

V lost 8 bases and J lost 2, with 12 bases in between. This CDR3 comprises 13 residues. It was with a sample-barcoded 5' primer and a J-beta primer mix that a second PCR of about 7 to 12 cycles was run. TCRdb itself ran the 5' RACE reads through MiXCR, one entry per CDR3 protein. Of 800,000 to 950,000 distinct CDR3 sequences in the sample, about 27% were seen once. Remarks on this clonotype: Its specificity is not known.

The sample was also linked to a second study, of T cells of mothers and their children.

This sequence joins TRBV12-3 or TRBV12-4 and TRBJ1-1, with no clear D. The TCR was taken from a woman in her 40s in good health. Sequencing was performed on blood. CDR3 amino acids: CASCYGSNTEAFF. The CDR3 DNA reads TGTGCCAGCTGTTACGGATCTAACACTGAAGCTTTCTTT.